This T cell receptor (beta chain) was captured by sequencing in a study of response to subunit inactivated influenza vaccine. A note on this clonotype: This sequence may be a read error, since a much larger clone differs from it by one base.

CDR1 is SGHTA and CDR2 is FQGNSA in the germline V gene. CDR3 length: 15 residues. TCRdb used MiXCR to reprocess the RT-PCR reads, holding one entry per CDR3 protein. This sample yields approximately 500,000 distinct CDR3 sequences, of which approximately 22% are seen a single time; 2.5% to 3.5% belongs to the top ten. The sample was also reused in another study, on T cells expressing NK-cell markers. As reported in that work: UMIs accompanied the 5'RACE template switching by which TCR beta cDNA was made. For about six donors, the dominant NKG2C+ clonotypes made up roughly 1.0-7.0% of their CD8+ T cells.

The source is a man aged 45 to 65 who received an inactivated influenza vaccine. The V and J genes are TRBV7-2 and TRBJ2-3; 7 bases are shared with TRBD2. The sequencing used CD4+ T cells sorted from PBMCs, collected about 13 days after vaccination. The CDR3 reads CASSLAGSGIDTQCF. The CDR3 region has the DNA TGTGCCAGCAGCTTAGCGGGGAGCGGGATAGATACGCAGTGTTTT.